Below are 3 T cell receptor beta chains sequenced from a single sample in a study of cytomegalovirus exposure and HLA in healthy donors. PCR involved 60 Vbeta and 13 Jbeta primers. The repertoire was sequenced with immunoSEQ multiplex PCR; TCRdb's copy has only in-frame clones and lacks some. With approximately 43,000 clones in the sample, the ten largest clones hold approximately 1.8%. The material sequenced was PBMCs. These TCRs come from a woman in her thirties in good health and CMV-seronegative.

The CDR3 sequence: CSARQGNTIYF. The CDR3 nucleotides are TGCAGTGCTAGACAGGGAAACACCATATATTTT. V is TRBV20-1 and J is TRBJ1-3; D is uncertain. This CDR3 has 11 amino acids. The V gene's germline CDR1 is DFQATT and CDR2 SNEGSKA (reference sequence). The V end was cut by 2 bases, the J end by 4 bases, with 3 bases between.

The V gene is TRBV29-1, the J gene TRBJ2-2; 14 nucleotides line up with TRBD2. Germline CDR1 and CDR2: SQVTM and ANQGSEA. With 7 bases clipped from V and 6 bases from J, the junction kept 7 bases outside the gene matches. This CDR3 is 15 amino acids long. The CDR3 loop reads CSARLAGGPSGELFF. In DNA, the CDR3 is TGCAGCGCCCGACTAGCGGGAGGGCCTTCCGGGGAGCTGTTTTTT.

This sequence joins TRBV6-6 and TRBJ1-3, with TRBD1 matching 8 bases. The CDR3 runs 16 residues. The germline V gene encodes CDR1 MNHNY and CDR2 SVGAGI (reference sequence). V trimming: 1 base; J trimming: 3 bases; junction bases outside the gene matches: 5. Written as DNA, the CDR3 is TGTGCCAGCAGTTACTTTACAGGGGGAGATGGAAACACCATATATTTT. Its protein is CASSYFTGGDGNTIYF.